This T cell receptor (beta chain) was identified in a study of OX40 agonist ivuxolimab in advanced cancers. About the study: Aged about 23 to 80 with a mean of about 63 years, they were about 83% male. Prior checkpoint blockade (anti-PD-1, anti-PD-L1 or anti-CTLA-4) was permitted; around 37% had it.

Study conclusions and caveats: Clonal expansion in partial responders at 0.1-3.0 mg/kg ranked among the lowest.

On this clone: Its specificity is unknown.

The germline V gene has CDR1 SGHVS and CDR2 FNYEAQ. V trimming: 2 bases; J trimming: 7 bases; junction bases outside the gene matches: 5. The length of the CDR3 is 14 residues. The study sampled blood at baseline, cycle 4 day 1, and cycle 7 day 1. This table comes from immunoSEQ multiplex PCR, and its TCRdb copy is limited to in-frame clones, with some not included. The top ten clones hold about 0.2% of a sample with tens of thousands of clones, about 88% of them seen once. The sequence was obtained from an adult with an advanced solid tumor such as melanoma, head and neck, liver or kidney cancer. Specimen: CD4+ or CD8+ T cells sorted from blood, collected in a trial of the OX40 agonist ivuxolimab. This chain joins TRBV7-6 and TRBJ2-1; TRBD1 aligns across 7 bases. CDR3 loop: CASSLFTGANEQFF. CDR3 coding DNA: TGTGCCAGCAGCTTATTCACAGGGGCTAATGAGCAGTTCTTC.